This TCR beta chain was captured by sequencing in a study of T cells in Graves' hyperthyroidism and ophthalmopathy. Amplification of TCR beta CDR3 regions was performed using RNA transcripts as template. The study used the HTBI primer set for a first-round RT-PCR of the TCR CDR3. One entry per CDR3 protein, called by TCRdb with MiXCR from the multiplex PCR reads. The table records approximately 250,000 distinct CDR3 sequences, 24% of them present only once. This clonotype was seen many times. One end of the junction varies from germline; a read error may be responsible. CDR1 and CDR2 (germline): SGHAT, FQNNGV. This CDR3 comprises 15 residues.

Source material: blood. This clonotype was obtained from a middle-aged woman with Graves' ophthalmopathy. The rearrangement uses TRBV11-2 and TRBJ2-4, with 11 bases aligning to TRBD2. The CDR3 sequence is CAGSYSGRAGNIQYF. CDR3 DNA sequence: TGTGCCGGCAGCTATAGCGGGAGGGCAGGAAACATTCAGTACTTC.